This T cell receptor (beta chain) was observed in a study of T cell repertoires in aging, cancer and after chemotherapy. Study overall: Over several months to years, re-sampled healthy donor repertoires clearly shared clones. Study results and limitations: Age-matched healthy donors had significantly more diverse, less clonal blood TCR repertoires than untreated cancer patients.

Amplification of TCR beta used genomic DNA extracted from peripheral blood. The V gene's germline CDR1 is MNHEY and CDR2 SVGEGT. This CDR3 region has 14 residues. Trimming removed 4 bases from V and 6 bases from J; junction bases left unmatched: 2. Worth noting for this clonotype: Its specificity is unknown.

TRB rearrangements spanning V, D and J were amplified using mixed TRB-A/B primers. Each CDR3 protein gets one entry after TCRdb re-called the multiplex PCR reads with MiXCR. Of some 5,200 distinct CDR3 sequences in the sample, about 24% were seen once. The gene calls are TRBV6-2 or TRBV6-3 and TRBJ1-5, with 11 bases fitting TRBD1. Sequenced input: blood. The TCR comes from a human donor in good health. This chain's CDR3 is CASSWTGGLQPQHF. The DNA for the CDR3 is TGTGCCAGCAGTTGGACAGGGGGCCTTCAGCCCCAGCATTTT.